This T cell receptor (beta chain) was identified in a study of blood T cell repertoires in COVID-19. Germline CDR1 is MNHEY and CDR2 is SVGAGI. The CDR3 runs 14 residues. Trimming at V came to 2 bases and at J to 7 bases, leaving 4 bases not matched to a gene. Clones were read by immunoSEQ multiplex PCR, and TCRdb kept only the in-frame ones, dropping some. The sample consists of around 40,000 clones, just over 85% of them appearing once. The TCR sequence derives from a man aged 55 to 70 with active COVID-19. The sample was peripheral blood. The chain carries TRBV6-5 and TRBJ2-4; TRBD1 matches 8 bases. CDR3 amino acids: CASSYKTGVNIQYF. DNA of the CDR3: TGTGCCAGCAGTTACAAGACAGGGGTGAACATTCAGTACTTC.